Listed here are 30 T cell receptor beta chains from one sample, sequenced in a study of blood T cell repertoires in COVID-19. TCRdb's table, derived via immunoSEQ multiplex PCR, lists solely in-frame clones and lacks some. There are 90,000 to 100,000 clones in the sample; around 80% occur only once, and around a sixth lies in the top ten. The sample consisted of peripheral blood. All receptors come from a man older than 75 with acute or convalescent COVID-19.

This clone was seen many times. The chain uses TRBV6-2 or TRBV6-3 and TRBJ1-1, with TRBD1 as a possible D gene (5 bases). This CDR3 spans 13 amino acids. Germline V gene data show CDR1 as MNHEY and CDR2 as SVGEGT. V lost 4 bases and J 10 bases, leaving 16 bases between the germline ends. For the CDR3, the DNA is TGTGCCAGCAGTTTTGGGGGACTGAGGGTAGCTTTCTTT. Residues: CASSFGGLRVAFF.

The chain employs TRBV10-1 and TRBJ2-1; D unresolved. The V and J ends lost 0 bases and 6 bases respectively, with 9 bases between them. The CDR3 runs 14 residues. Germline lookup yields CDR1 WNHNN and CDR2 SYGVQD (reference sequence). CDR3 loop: CASSESTPANEQFF. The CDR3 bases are TGCGCCAGCAGTGAGTCGACTCCCGCCAATGAGCAGTTCTTC.

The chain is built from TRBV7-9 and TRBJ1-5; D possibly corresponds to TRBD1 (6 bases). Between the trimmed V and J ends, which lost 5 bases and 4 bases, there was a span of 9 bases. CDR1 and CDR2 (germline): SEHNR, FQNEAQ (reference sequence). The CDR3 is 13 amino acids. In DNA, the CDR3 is TGTGCCAGCAGCCGTGGACAGAATCAGCCCCAGCATTTT. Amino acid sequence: CASSRGQNQPQHF.

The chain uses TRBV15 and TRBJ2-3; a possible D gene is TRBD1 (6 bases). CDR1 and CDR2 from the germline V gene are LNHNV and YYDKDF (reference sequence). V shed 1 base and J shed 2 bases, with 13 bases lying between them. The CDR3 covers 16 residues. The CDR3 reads CATSRGPGQTTDTQYF. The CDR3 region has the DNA TGTGCCACCAGCAGAGGTCCCGGACAGACCACAGATACGCAGTATTTT.

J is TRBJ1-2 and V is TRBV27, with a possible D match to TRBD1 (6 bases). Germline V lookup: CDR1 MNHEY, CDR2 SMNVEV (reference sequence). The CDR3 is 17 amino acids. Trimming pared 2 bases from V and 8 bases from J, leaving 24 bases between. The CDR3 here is CASSLRGGGRGVWGYTF. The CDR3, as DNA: TGTGCCAGCAGTTTACGCGGGGGAGGCAGGGGAGTGTGGGGCTACACCTTC.

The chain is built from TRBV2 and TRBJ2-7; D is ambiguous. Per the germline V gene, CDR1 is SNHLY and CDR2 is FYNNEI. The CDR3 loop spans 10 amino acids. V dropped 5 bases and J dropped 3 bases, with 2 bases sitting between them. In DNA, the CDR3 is TGTGCCAGCAGTCTCTACGAGCAGTACTTC. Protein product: CASSLYEQYF.

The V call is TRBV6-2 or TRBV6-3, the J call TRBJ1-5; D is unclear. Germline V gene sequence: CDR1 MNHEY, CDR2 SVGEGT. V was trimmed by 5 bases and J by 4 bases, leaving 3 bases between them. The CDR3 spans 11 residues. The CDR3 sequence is CASSQNQPQHF. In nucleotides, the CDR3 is TGTGCCAGCAGTCAGAATCAGCCCCAGCATTTT.

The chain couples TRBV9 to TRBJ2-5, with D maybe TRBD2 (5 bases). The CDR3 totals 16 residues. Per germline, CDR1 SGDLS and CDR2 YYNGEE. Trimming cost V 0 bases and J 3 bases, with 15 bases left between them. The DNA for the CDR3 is TGTGCCAGCAGCGTAGGAGAGGGAATCAGCAAAGAGACCCAGTACTTC. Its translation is CASSVGEGISKETQYF.

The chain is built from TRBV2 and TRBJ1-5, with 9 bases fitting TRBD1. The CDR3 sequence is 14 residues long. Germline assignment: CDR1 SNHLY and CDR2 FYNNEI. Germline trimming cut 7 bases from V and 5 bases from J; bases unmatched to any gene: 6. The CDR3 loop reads CASTLDRGHQPQHF. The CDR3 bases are TGTGCCAGCACATTGGACAGGGGACATCAGCCCCAGCATTTT.

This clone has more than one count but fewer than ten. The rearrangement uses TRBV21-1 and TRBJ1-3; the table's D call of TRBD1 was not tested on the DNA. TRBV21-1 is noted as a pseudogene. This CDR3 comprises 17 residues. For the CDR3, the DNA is TGTGCCAGCAGCAGCTGGGACAGGGCGCTTTCTGGAAACACCATATATTTT. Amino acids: CASSSWDRALSGNTIYF.

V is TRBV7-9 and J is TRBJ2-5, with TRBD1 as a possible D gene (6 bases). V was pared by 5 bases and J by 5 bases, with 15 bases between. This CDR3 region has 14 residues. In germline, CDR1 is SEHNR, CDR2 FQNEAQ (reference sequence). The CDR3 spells CASSDRPPRETQYF. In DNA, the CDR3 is TGTGCCAGCAGCGACAGGCCGCCCCGGGAGACCCAGTACTTC.

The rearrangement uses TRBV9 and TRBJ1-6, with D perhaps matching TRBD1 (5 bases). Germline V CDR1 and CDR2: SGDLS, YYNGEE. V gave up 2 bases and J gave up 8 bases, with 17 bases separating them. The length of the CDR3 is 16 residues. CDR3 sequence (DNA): TGTGCCAGCAGCGTGGGAGGAGGTCAGGGAGATTCACCCCTCCACTTT. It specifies CASSVGGGQGDSPLHF.

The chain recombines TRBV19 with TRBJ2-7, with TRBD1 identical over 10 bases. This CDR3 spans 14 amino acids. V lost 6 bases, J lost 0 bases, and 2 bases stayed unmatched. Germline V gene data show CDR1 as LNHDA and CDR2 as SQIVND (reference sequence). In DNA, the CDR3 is TGTGCCAGTAGCAGGACAGGGGGCTCCTACGAGCAGTACTTC. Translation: CASSRTGGSYEQYF.

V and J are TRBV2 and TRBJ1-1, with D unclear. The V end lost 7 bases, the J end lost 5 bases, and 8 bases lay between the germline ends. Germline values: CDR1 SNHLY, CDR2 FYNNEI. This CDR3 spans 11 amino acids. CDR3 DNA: TGTGCCAGCAAACGGTGGACTGAAGCTTTCTTT. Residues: CASKRWTEAFF.

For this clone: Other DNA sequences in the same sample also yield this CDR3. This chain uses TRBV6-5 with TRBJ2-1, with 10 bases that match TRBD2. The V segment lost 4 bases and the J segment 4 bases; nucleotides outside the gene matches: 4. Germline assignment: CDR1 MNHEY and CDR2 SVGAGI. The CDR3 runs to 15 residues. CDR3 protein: CASSLVAGGYNEQFF. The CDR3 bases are TGTGCCAGCAGTTTGGTAGCGGGAGGTTACAATGAGCAGTTCTTC.

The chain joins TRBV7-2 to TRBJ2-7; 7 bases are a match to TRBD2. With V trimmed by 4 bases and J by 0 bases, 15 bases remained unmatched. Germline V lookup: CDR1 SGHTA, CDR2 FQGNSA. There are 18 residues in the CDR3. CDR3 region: CASSSRGGSLTSSYEQYF. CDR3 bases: TGTGCCAGCAGCTCTAGGGGCGGGAGCCTTACTTCCTCCTACGAGCAGTACTTC. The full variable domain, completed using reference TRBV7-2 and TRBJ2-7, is GAGVSQSPSNKVTEKGKDVELRCDPISGHTALYWYRQSLGQGLEFLIYFQGNSAPDKSGLPSDRFSAERTGGSVSTLTIQRTQQEDSAVYLCASSSRGGSLTSSYEQYFGPGTRLTVT.

CDR3 amino acids: CASSLSRGGGYEQYF. For the CDR3, the DNA is TGTGCCAGCAGTTTAAGCAGGGGAGGGGGCTACGAGCAGTACTTC. The V and J genes are TRBV28 and TRBJ2-7; D possibly corresponds to TRBD2 (7 bases). V was trimmed by 2 bases and J by 3 bases, leaving 14 bases between them. CDR1 is MDHEN, CDR2 SYDVKM, per germline. There are 15 residues in the CDR3.

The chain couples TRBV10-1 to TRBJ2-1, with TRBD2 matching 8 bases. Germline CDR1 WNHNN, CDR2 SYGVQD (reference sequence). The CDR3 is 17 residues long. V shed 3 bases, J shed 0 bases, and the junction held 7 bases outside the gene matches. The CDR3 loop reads CASSDQAGATSYNEQFF. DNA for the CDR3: TGCGCCAGCAGTGATCAAGCGGGGGCCACCTCCTACAATGAGCAGTTCTTC.

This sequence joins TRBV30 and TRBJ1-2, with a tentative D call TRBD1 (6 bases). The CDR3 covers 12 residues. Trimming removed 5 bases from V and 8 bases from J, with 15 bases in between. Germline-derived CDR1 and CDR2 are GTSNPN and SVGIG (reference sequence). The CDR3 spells CAWGGSGGGYTF. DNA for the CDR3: TGTGCCTGGGGGGGAAGCGGGGGCGGCTACACCTTC.

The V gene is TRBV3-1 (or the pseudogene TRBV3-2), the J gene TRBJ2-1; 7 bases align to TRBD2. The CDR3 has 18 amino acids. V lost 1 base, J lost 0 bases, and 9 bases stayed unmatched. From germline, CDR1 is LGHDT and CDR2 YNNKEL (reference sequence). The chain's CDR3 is CASSQAGAGIGSYNEQFF. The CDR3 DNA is TGTGCCAGCAGCCAAGCAGGAGCGGGGATAGGCTCCTACAATGAGCAGTTCTTC.

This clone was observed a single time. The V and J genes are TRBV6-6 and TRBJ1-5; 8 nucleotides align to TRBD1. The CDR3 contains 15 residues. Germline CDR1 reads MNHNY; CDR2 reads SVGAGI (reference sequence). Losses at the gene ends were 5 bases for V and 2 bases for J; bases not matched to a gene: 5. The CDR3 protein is CASSPPGQGNQPQHF. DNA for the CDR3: TGTGCCAGCAGTCCGCCGGGACAGGGCAATCAGCCCCAGCATTTT.

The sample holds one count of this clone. The CDR3 sequence: CASSVQEAGELFF. CDR3 nucleotide sequence: TGTGCCAGCAGCGTTCAGGAGGCCGGGGAGCTGTTTTTT. The V and J genes are TRBV9 and TRBJ2-2, with D possibly matching TRBD2 (5 bases). CDR1 SGDLS and CDR2 YYNGEE come from the germline V gene. Between the trimmed V and J ends, which lost 2 bases and 6 bases, there was a span of 8 bases. There are 13 residues in the CDR3.

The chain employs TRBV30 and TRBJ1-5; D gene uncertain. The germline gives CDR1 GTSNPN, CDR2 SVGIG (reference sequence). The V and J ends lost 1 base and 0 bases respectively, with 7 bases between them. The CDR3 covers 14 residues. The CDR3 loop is CAWSGGYSNQPQHF. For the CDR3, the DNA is TGTGCCTGGAGTGGAGGGTATAGCAATCAGCCCCAGCATTTT.

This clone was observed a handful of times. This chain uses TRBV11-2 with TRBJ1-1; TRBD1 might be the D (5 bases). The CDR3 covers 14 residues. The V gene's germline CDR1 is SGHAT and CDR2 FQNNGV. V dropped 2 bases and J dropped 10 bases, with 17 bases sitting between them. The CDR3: CASSLFRQGSLAFF. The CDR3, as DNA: TGTGCCAGCAGCTTATTTCGGCAGGGATCTCTAGCTTTCTTT.

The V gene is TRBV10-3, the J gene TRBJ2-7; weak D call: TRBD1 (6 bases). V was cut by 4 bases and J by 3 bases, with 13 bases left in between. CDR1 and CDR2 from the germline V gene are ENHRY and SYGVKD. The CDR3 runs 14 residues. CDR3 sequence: CAISGNRVGYEQYF. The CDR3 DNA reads TGTGCCATCAGTGGGAACAGGGTTGGCTACGAGCAGTACTTC.

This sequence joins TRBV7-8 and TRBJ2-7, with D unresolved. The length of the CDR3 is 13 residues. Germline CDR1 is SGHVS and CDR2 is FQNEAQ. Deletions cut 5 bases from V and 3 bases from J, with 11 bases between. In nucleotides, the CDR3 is TGTGCCAGCAGCCTGGGCCTCGGCTACGAGCAGTACTTC. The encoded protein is CASSLGLGYEQYF.

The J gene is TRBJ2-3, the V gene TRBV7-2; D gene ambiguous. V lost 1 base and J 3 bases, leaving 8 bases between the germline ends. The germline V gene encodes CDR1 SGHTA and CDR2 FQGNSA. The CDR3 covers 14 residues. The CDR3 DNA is TGTGCCAGCAGCTTAGTTGGTCGGACAGATACGCAGTATTTT. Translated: CASSLVGRTDTQYF. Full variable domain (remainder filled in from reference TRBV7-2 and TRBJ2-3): GAGVSQSPSNKVTEKGKDVELRCDPISGHTALYWYRQSLGQGLEFLIYFQGNSAPDKSGLPSDRFSAERTGGSVSTLTIQRTQQEDSAVYLCASSLVGRTDTQYFGPGTRLTVL.

CDR3 DNA: TGCGCCAGCAGCTTGGGGCCCGGGGGACTAGCGGTACGGAATGAGCAGTTCTTC. As protein: CASSLGPGGLAVRNEQFF. This chain connects TRBV5-1 to TRBJ2-1, with 11 bases lining up with TRBD2. CDR3 size: 18 residues. Germline lookup yields CDR1 SGHRS and CDR2 YFSETQ. J was trimmed by 7 bases and V by 0 bases; bases with no gene match: 12. Looking up the rest from reference TRBV5-1 and TRBJ2-1 gives the full variable domain: KAGVTQTPRYLIKTRGQQVTLSCSPISGHRSVSWYQQTPGQGLQFLFEYFSETQRNKGNFPGRFSGRQFSNSRSEMNVSTLELGDSALYLCASSLGPGGLAVRNEQFFGPGTRLTVL.

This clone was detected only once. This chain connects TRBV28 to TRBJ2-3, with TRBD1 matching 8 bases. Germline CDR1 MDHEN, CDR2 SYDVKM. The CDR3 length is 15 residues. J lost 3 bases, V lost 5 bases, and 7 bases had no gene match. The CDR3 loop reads CASSAGGAGTDTQYF. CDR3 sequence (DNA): TGTGCCAGCAGTGCAGGGGGCGCAGGTACAGATACGCAGTATTTT. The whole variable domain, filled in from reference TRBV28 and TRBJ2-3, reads DVKVTQSSRYLVKRTGEKVFLECVQDMDHENMFWYRQDPGLGLRLIYFSYDVKMKEKGDIPEGYSVSREKKERFSLILESASTNQTSMYLCASSAGGAGTDTQYFGPGTRLTVL.

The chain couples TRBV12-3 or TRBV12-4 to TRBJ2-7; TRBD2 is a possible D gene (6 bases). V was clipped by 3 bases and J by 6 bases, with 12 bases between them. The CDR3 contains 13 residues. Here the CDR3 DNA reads TGTGCCAGCAGTTTTCAATCCGGGGGCGAGCAGTACTTC. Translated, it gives CASSFQSGGEQYF.